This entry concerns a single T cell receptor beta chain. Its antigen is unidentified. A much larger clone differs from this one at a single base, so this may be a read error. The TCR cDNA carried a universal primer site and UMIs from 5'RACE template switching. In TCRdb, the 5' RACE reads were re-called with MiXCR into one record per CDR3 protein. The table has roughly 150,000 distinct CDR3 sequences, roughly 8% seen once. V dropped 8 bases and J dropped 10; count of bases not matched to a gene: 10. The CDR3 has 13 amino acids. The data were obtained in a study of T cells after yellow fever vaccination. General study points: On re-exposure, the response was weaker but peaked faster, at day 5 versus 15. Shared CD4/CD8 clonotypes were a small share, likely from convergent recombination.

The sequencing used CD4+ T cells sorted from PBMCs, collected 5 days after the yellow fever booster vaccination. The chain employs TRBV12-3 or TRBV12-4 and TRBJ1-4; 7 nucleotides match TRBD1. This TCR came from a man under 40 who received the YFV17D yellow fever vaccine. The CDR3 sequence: CASCLTGVGKLFF. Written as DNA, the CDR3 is TGTGCCAGCTGCCTCACAGGGGTTGGAAAACTGTTTTTT.